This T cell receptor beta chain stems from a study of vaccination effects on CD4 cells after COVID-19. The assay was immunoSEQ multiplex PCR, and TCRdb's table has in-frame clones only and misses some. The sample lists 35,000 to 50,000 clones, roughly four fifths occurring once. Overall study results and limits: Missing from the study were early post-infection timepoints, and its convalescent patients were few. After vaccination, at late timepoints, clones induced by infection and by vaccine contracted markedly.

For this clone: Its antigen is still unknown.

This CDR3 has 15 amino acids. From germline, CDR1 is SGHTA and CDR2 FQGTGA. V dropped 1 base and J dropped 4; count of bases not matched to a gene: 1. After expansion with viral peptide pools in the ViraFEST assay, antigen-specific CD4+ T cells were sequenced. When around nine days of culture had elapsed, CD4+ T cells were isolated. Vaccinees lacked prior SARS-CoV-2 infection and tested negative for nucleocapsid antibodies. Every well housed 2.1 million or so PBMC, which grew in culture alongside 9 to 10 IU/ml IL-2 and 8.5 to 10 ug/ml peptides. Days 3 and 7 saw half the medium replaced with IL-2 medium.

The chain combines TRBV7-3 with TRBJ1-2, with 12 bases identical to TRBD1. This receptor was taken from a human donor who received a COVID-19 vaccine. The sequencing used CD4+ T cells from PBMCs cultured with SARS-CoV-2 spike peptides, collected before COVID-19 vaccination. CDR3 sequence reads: CASSLMGQGAYGYTF. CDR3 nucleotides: TGTGCCAGCAGCTTAATGGGACAGGGGGCCTATGGCTACACCTTC.